Following are 30 T cell receptor beta chains from one sample sequenced in a study of blood T cell repertoires in COVID-19. Profiled with immunoSEQ multiplex PCR; TCRdb holds only in-frame clones, not every one. The repertoire holds some 300,000 clones, with roughly 88% as singletons. The sample consisted of peripheral blood. These receptors originate from a woman aged 25-40 years who had recovered from COVID-19.

V is TRBV6-2 or TRBV6-3 and J is TRBJ2-3; D is unresolved. CDR1 is MNHEY, CDR2 SVGEGT, per germline. V dropped 0 bases and J dropped 4 bases, with 11 bases sitting between them. This CDR3 has 15 amino acids. CDR3 region: CASSYSEFPPDTQYF. CDR3 in DNA: TGTGCCAGCAGTTACTCGGAGTTTCCCCCAGATACGCAGTATTTT.

The chain links TRBV18 to TRBJ1-1, with a possible D match to TRBD1 (5 bases). V was pared by 5 bases and J by 0 bases, with 7 bases between. Germline loops: CDR1 KGHSH, CDR2 LQKENI. The CDR3 is made up of 13 amino acids. The CDR3 protein is CASSDSLNTEAFF. The CDR3 DNA follows: TGTGCCAGCTCAGACAGTTTGAACACTGAAGCTTTCTTT.

The chain recombines TRBV3-1 (or the pseudogene TRBV3-2) with TRBJ2-1, with 12 bases matching TRBD2. Trimming took 2 bases from V and 5 from J; bases not matched to a gene: 7. There are 17 residues in the CDR3. CDR1 and CDR2 from the germline V gene are LGHDT and YNNKEL (reference sequence). The CDR3 DNA sequence: TGTGCCAGCAGCCAACGCCCCACTAGCGGGGGGAACAATGAGCAGTTCTTC. Residues: CASSQRPTSGGNNEQFF.

This clone was recorded once. V and J are TRBV5-1 and TRBJ1-1, with a tentative D call TRBD1 (5 bases). The germline V and J ends were trimmed by 0 bases and 1 base, with 16 bases remaining between them. The CDR3 has 17 amino acids. Germline assignment: CDR1 SGHRS and CDR2 YFSETQ. The CDR3 sequence is CASSLVRGSQGNTEAFF. CDR3 DNA: TGCGCCAGCAGCTTGGTAAGGGGCTCCCAGGGGAACACTGAAGCTTTCTTT.

The gene calls are TRBV2 and TRBJ1-4; D is unresolved. CDR1 is SNHLY and CDR2 is FYNNEI in the germline V gene. CDR3 length: 14 residues. The ends were cut back, 6 bases at V and 8 bases at J, with 16 bases in the middle. The CDR3 DNA follows: TGTGCCAGCAGAAGGATCTTTAAGAGGGAAAAACTGTTTTTT. Amino acids: CASRRIFKREKLFF.

The chain combines TRBV7-2 with TRBJ1-1; D is undetermined. The CDR3 covers 13 residues. CDR1 is SGHTA, CDR2 FQGNSA, per germline. With 1 base removed from V and 6 bases from J, the gap between germline ends came to 9 bases. CDR3 in amino acids: CASSLVRVAEAFF. For the CDR3, the DNA is TGTGCCAGCAGCTTAGTGCGGGTAGCTGAAGCTTTCTTT.

The chain links TRBV20-1 to TRBJ2-3; D is uncertain. V lost 3 bases and J 3 bases, leaving 4 bases between the germline ends. The CDR3 spans 11 residues. Germline CDR1 is DFQATT and CDR2 is SNEGSKA (reference sequence). CDR3 region: CSASVTDTQYF. CDR3 DNA sequence: TGCAGTGCTAGCGTGACAGATACGCAGTATTTT.

The chain links TRBV11-1 to TRBJ2-5, with 12 bases lining up with TRBD2. The CDR3 loop spans 15 amino acids. Trimming at V came to 5 bases and at J to 5 bases, leaving 6 bases not matched to a gene. The germline gives CDR1 SGHAT, CDR2 FQDESV (reference sequence). This CDR3 reads CASSIGLAGRETQYF. The CDR3 DNA sequence: TGTGCCAGCAGCATCGGACTAGCGGGGCGGGAGACCCAGTACTTC.

This clone was detected once. The chain joins TRBV7-2 to TRBJ1-2, with TRBD1 identical over 8 bases. After removal of 4 bases from V and 4 bases from J, the junction contained 5 bases not matched to a gene. CDR3 length equals 14 residues. Germline V gives CDR1 SGHTA, CDR2 FQGNSA. CDR3 sequence reads: CASSSLTGGYGYTF. The CDR3 nucleotides read TGTGCCAGCAGCTCCTTAACAGGGGGCTATGGCTACACCTTC.

The CDR3 DNA reads TGTGCCAGCGCCATGGACAGGGGGCGACATGAGCAGTTCTTC. Translation gives CASAMDRGRHEQFF. The rearrangement uses TRBV7-3 and TRBJ2-1; TRBD1 agrees at 11 bases. J lost 8 bases, V lost 8 bases, and 8 bases had no gene match. Germline CDR1 and CDR2: SGHTA and FQGTGA. This CDR3 has 14 amino acids.

This rearrangement joins TRBV2 to TRBJ2-3; no firm D call. The germline V gene has CDR1 SNHLY and CDR2 FYNNEI. The length of the CDR3 is 13 residues. V was cut by 4 bases and J by 2 bases, with 7 bases left in between. The CDR3 spells CASSVPITDTQYF. CDR3 DNA: TGTGCCAGCAGTGTGCCTATCACAGATACGCAGTATTTT.

The rearrangement uses TRBV28 and TRBJ1-5, with D hard to call. V lost 3 bases and J lost 0, with 18 bases in between. This CDR3 region has 18 residues. The germline V gene encodes CDR1 MDHEN and CDR2 SYDVKM. This CDR3 reads CASSFNPRALSSNQPQHF. CDR3 DNA: TGTGCCAGCAGTTTCAACCCGCGGGCACTCTCTAGCAATCAGCCCCAGCATTTT. The full variable domain, in which reference TRBV28 and TRBJ1-5 provide the parts outside the CDR3, is DVKVTQSSRYLVKRTGEKVFLECVQDMDHENMFWYRQDPGLGLRLIYFSYDVKMKEKGDIPEGYSVSREKKERFSLILESASTNQTSMYLCASSFNPRALSSNQPQHFGDGTRLSIL.

This clone has a single count. The rearrangement joins TRBV11-3 to TRBJ2-1; possibly TRBD1 for D (6 bases). V lost 4 bases and J 10 bases, leaving 11 bases between the germline ends. The V gene's germline CDR1 is SGHNT and CDR2 YENEEA. This CDR3 contains 12 residues. The chain's CDR3 is CASSSTDREQFF. CDR3 nucleotide sequence: TGTGCCAGCAGCTCGACGGACAGAGAGCAGTTCTTC.

With regard to this clone: In the same sample, other DNA sequences code for this CDR3. This rearrangement joins TRBV5-5 to TRBJ2-7, with D unclear. CDR1 and CDR2 (germline): SGHKS, YYEKEE (reference sequence). The CDR3 runs to 14 residues. V was pared by 4 bases and J by 1 base, with 12 bases between. The CDR3 sequence: CASSQRHGSYEQYF. The CDR3 bases are TGTGCCAGCAGCCAAAGACACGGATCCTACGAGCAGTACTTC.

The V and J genes are TRBV27 and TRBJ2-2; tentatively, D is TRBD2 (6 bases). Germline assignment: CDR1 MNHEY and CDR2 SMNVEV (reference sequence). This CDR3 region has 15 residues. Trimming removed 2 bases from V and 8 bases from J, with 15 bases in between. Written as DNA, the CDR3 is TGTGCCAGCAGTTTAAGGGGTTGGAGGGAAGGGGAGCTGTTTTTT. It translates to CASSLRGWREGELFF.

This chain connects TRBV30 to TRBJ1-2, with TRBD1 identical over 10 bases. The germline V gene has CDR1 GTSNPN and CDR2 SVGIG (reference sequence). This CDR3 is 13 amino acids long. V was pared by 7 bases and J by 8 bases, with 10 bases of the junction left unmatched. The CDR3 reads CASTGTGVSGYTF. In DNA form, the CDR3 reads TGTGCCTCTACCGGGACAGGGGTCTCGGGCTACACCTTC. Based on the CDR3 plus reference TRBV30 and TRBJ1-2, the full variable domain is SQTIHQWPATLVQPVGSPLSLECTVEGTSNPNLYWYRQAAGRGLQLLFYSVGIGQISSEVPQNLSASRPQDRQFILSSKKLLLSDSGFYLCASTGTGVSGYTFGSGTRLTVV.

V is TRBV11-2 and J is TRBJ2-7, with TRBD2 identical over 7 bases. Germline CDR1 and CDR2: SGHAT and FQNNGV. V gave up 3 bases and J gave up 3 bases; unmatched junction bases: 5. This CDR3 spans 14 amino acids. The CDR3 is CASSFSRGSYEQYF. CDR3 bases: TGTGCCAGCAGCTTTAGCCGCGGGAGCTACGAGCAGTACTTC.

This rearrangement joins TRBV15 to TRBJ1-1; D is possibly TRBD1 (5 bases). V lost 1 base and J 1 base, leaving 10 bases between the germline ends. Germline assignment: CDR1 LNHNV and CDR2 YYDKDF (reference sequence). The CDR3 has 15 residues. The CDR3 DNA reads TGTGCCACCAGCAGAGGGGGACTCCAGAACACTGAAGCTTTCTTT. It yields the protein CATSRGGLQNTEAFF.

The genes are TRBV11-2 and TRBJ2-3; D may be TRBD1 (5 bases). CDR3 length: 15 amino acids. The V end lost 5 bases, the J end lost 1 base, and 13 bases lay between the germline ends. Germline lookup yields CDR1 SGHAT and CDR2 FQNNGV. In DNA form, the CDR3 reads TGTGCCAGCAGCCGTGGTGGACACCGCACAGATACGCAGTATTTT. It yields the protein CASSRGGHRTDTQYF.

The J gene is TRBJ1-1, the V gene TRBV30, with 8 bases matching TRBD1. The CDR3 totals 13 residues. V lost 4 bases to trimming and J lost 1 base; unmatched junction nucleotides: 2. Germline values: CDR1 GTSNPN, CDR2 SVGIG (reference sequence). The CDR3 protein is CAWKQGGNTEAFF. Written as DNA, the CDR3 is TGTGCCTGGAAACAGGGGGGGAACACTGAAGCTTTCTTT.

CDR3: CASSFSGGDYGYTF. In DNA form, the CDR3 reads TGTGCCAGCTCATTTTCAGGGGGCGACTATGGCTACACCTTC. The chain joins TRBV18 to TRBJ1-2, with 8 bases aligning to TRBD1. The V gene end was trimmed by 5 bases and the J gene end by 3 bases; junction bases not matched to a gene: 5. CDR3 length: 14 residues. Germline-derived CDR1 and CDR2 are KGHSH and LQKENI.

The chain combines TRBV5-1 with TRBJ1-1; 7 nucleotides line up with TRBD1. The CDR3 covers 14 residues. The J segment lost 1 base and the V segment lost 2 bases, leaving 2 bases of the junction unmatched. Germline V gene data show CDR1 as SGHRS and CDR2 as YFSETQ. For the CDR3, the DNA is TGCGCCAGCAGCTTCCAGGGGGGGAACACTGAAGCTTTCTTT. Its translation: CASSFQGGNTEAFF.

The gene calls are TRBV7-2 and TRBJ2-3; TRBD2 might be the D (6 bases). Trimming pared 3 bases from V and 1 base from J, leaving 14 bases between. The CDR3 is made up of 16 amino acids. In germline, CDR1 is SGHTA, CDR2 FQGNSA. The CDR3 DNA sequence: TGTGCCAGCAGCTTGCCACCCGGGACTCGCACAGATACGCAGTATTTT. Its translation: CASSLPPGTRTDTQYF.

This chain links TRBV19 with TRBJ2-2; 9 positions match TRBD1. The CDR3 runs 17 residues. The germline V gene encodes CDR1 LNHDA and CDR2 SQIVND (reference sequence). Trimming cost V 11 bases and J 1 base; bases outside gene matches: 14. The CDR3 spells CAASVIGGQGNTGELFF. For the CDR3, the DNA is TGTGCCGCCTCAGTAATTGGGGGACAGGGGAACACCGGGGAGCTGTTTTTT.

This chain joins TRBV6-5 and TRBJ1-2, with 7 bases identical to TRBD1. V trimming: 7 bases; J trimming: 4 bases; junction bases outside the gene matches: 12. The germline CDR1 and CDR2 sequences are MNHEY and SVGAGI. CDR3 length: 15 residues. In nucleotides, the CDR3 is TGTGCCAGCAAACAAACAGGGGTTGACAGCTATGGCTACACCTTC. Encoded protein: CASKQTGVDSYGYTF.

V and J are TRBV6-5 and TRBJ2-7, with D tentatively TRBD1 (6 bases). The CDR3 covers 13 residues. Germline CDR1 MNHEY, CDR2 SVGAGI. CDR3 bases: TGTGCTATACAGGGAAAATCTCGATACGAGCAGTACTTC. Translation gives CAIQGKSRYEQYF.

V gene TRBV30 combines with J gene TRBJ2-7, with D possibly matching TRBD1 (5 bases). The CDR3 runs to 12 residues. The ends were cut back, 5 bases at V and 0 bases at J, with 8 bases in the middle. Germline V gene sequence: CDR1 GTSNPN, CDR2 SVGIG (reference sequence). Here the CDR3 DNA reads TGTGCCTGGGGGGCCACCTCCTACGAGCAGTACTTC. Protein sequence: CAWGATSYEQYF.

The chain links TRBV6-2 or TRBV6-3 to TRBJ2-2, with D possibly matching TRBD1 (5 bases). This CDR3 comprises 13 residues. Between the trimmed V and J ends, which lost 5 bases and 5 bases, there was a span of 9 bases. CDR1 and CDR2 from the germline V gene are MNHEY and SVGEGT. The CDR3 region has the DNA TGTGCCAGCAGTACCCAGGGTACCGGGGAGCTGTTTTTT. It yields the protein CASSTQGTGELFF.

A word on this clone: The same CDR3 can be traced to other DNA sequences in this sample. V is TRBV7-3 and J is TRBJ2-2; 8 bases map to TRBD1. This CDR3 region has 15 residues. V lost 0 bases to trimming and J lost 5 bases; unmatched junction nucleotides: 2. Germline V gene sequence: CDR1 SGHTA, CDR2 FQGTGA. The CDR3 protein is CASSLTQGATGELFF. The CDR3 DNA reads as TGTGCCAGCAGCTTAACGCAGGGGGCTACCGGGGAGCTGTTTTTT.

J is TRBJ1-5 and V is TRBV2, with no clear D. V was clipped by 1 base and J by 4 bases, with 14 bases between them. The V gene's germline CDR1 is SNHLY and CDR2 FYNNEI. The CDR3 is made up of 16 amino acids. This chain's CDR3 is CASSEEQHSLNQPQHF. Written as DNA, the CDR3 is TGTGCCAGCAGTGAAGAACAGCACAGCTTAAATCAGCCCCAGCATTTT.